This entry is about one T cell receptor beta chain. This record belongs to a study of T cell changes during pregnancy in multiple sclerosis. The assay was immunoSEQ multiplex PCR, and TCRdb's table has in-frame clones only and misses some. The sample includes 65,000 to 95,000 clones, approximately 94% seen only once; the top ten take 2.5% to 3%. The germline gives CDR1 KGHSH, CDR2 LQKENI. V lost 3 bases and J 5 bases, leaving 7 bases between the germline ends. The length of the CDR3 is 12 residues. This chain links TRBV18 with TRBJ2-5; D possibly corresponds to TRBD2 (5 bases). This receptor was taken from a female donor in good health, enrolled as a control in a pregnancy study. Sequences were derived from peripheral blood, sampled after pregnancy. Written as DNA, the CDR3 is TGTGCCAGCTCACCGCGCGGGGAGACCCAGTACTTC. Translating gives CASSPRGETQYF.